The 12 T cell receptor beta chains given below trace back to one sample, sequenced in a study of shared clonotypes between healthy human individuals. The assay was immunoSEQ multiplex PCR, and TCRdb's table has in-frame clones only and misses some. Counted here are 150,000 to 200,000 clones, 80% to 95% occurring once; the ten biggest clones make up around 0.067%. The sequenced sample consisted of naive CD4+ T cells sorted from blood. As to subset: CD45RA+ positively selected. The receptor set was obtained from a young woman in good health.

This clone occurred a few times. The J gene is TRBJ1-5, the V gene TRBV6-1; D ambiguous. This CDR3 spans 12 amino acids. The V and J ends lost 6 bases and 5 bases respectively, with 8 bases between them. The germline V gene has CDR1 MNHNS and CDR2 SASEGT. The CDR3 coding sequence is TGTGCCAGCAGGTCCTCTTATCAGCCCCAGCATTTT. Protein product: CASRSSYQPQHF.

The CDR3 reads CASSQDGGRGAEAFF. CDR3 DNA sequence: TGTGCCAGCAGCCAAGACGGGGGCCGAGGGGCTGAAGCTTTCTTT. This rearrangement joins TRBV4-2 to TRBJ1-1, with D maybe TRBD1 (6 bases). Germline V gives CDR1 LGHNA, CDR2 YNFKEQ. The CDR3 spans 15 residues. The V end lost 0 bases, the J end lost 6 bases, and 14 bases lay between the germline ends.

V is TRBV7-8 and J is TRBJ1-1, with unresolved D. V was cut by 8 bases and J by 1 base, with 8 bases left in between. Per germline, CDR1 SGHVS and CDR2 FQNEAQ. CDR3 length: 12 amino acids. CDR3: CASGYQNTEAFF. CDR3 DNA sequence: TGTGCCAGCGGCTATCAGAACACTGAAGCTTTCTTT.

The chain couples TRBV6-1 to TRBJ1-2, with TRBD1 matching 10 bases. Looked up from germline, CDR1 is MNHNS and CDR2 is SASEGT. CDR3 length: 15 amino acids. Unmatched junction bases numbered 3, after V lost 2 bases and J lost 3 bases. As DNA, the CDR3 is TGTGCCAGCAGTGAACCCGGGACAGGGGACTATGGCTACACCTTC. This translates into CASSEPGTGDYGYTF.

This CDR3 is CASSYTRTGRDTIYF. The CDR3 DNA is TGTGCCAGCAGTTACACTCGGACAGGTCGCGACACCATATATTTT. The rearrangement links TRBV6-6 to TRBJ1-3, with 7 bases identical to TRBD1. The CDR3 has 15 amino acids. With V trimmed by 2 bases and J by 8 bases, 9 bases remained unmatched. CDR1 is MNHNY and CDR2 is SVGAGI in the germline V gene (reference sequence).

The chain uses TRBV13 and TRBJ2-7, with 9 bases identical to TRBD2. The trim removed 5 bases at V and 6 bases at J, leaving 11 bases unmatched. Germline V gives CDR1 PRHDT, CDR2 FYEKMQ (reference sequence). This CDR3 region has 15 residues. Here the CDR3 reads CASSPRGSGSVEQYF. CDR3 DNA sequence: TGTGCCAGCAGCCCCCGAGGTAGCGGGAGTGTCGAGCAGTACTTC.

This clone was seen a handful of times. The chain is built from TRBV30 and TRBJ1-4, with TRBD1 matching over 7 bases. This CDR3 comprises 13 residues. Per germline, CDR1 GTSNPN and CDR2 SVGIG (reference sequence). With 3 bases clipped from V and 8 bases from J, the junction kept 6 bases outside the gene matches. The CDR3 nucleotides are TGTGCCTGGAGCAAGGGGGCGGGGGAAAAACTGTTTTTT. Protein: CAWSKGAGEKLFF.

The chain carries TRBV10-3 and TRBJ2-7; 7 bases map to TRBD1. Germline lookup yields CDR1 ENHRY and CDR2 SYGVKD. V gave up 4 bases and J gave up 2 bases; unmatched junction bases: 8. This CDR3 contains 15 residues. This CDR3 is CAISGGGLDAYEQYF. The CDR3 nucleotides read TGTGCCATCAGTGGAGGGGGCCTCGACGCCTACGAGCAGTACTTC.

This clone was recorded only once. The rearrangement uses TRBV11-2 and TRBJ2-1, with 7 bases aligning to TRBD2. Germline V gene lookup returns CDR1 SGHAT and CDR2 FQNNGV. The V segment lost 5 bases and the J segment 8 bases; nucleotides outside the gene matches: 12. The CDR3 consists of 15 residues. The CDR3 nucleotides are TGTGCCAGCAGCGCGGTCCGCGGGAGTGGCTATGAGCAGTTCTTC. Amino acid sequence: CASSAVRGSGYEQFF.

V and J are TRBV6-4 and TRBJ2-3; no firm D call. Trimming shortened V by 6 bases and J by 0 bases, and 16 bases separated the two germline ends. The CDR3 length is 16 residues. Germline-derived CDR1 and CDR2 are MRHNA and SNTAGT. CDR3 nucleotide sequence: TGTGCCAGCAGCCCACACGGATCCCAAAGCACAGATACGCAGTATTTT. This codes for CASSPHGSQSTDTQYF.

V and J are TRBV28 and TRBJ2-7; maybe TRBD2 (6 bases). CDR1 and CDR2 from the germline V gene are MDHEN and SYDVKM. Trimming took off 4 bases at V and 0 bases at J, with 13 bases between the two ends. The CDR3 length is 15 residues. Written as DNA, the CDR3 is TGTGCCAGCAGTTCCCCGGGGGTTACCTCCTACGAGCAGTACTTC. It yields the protein CASSSPGVTSYEQYF.

The rearrangement uses TRBV12-5 and TRBJ1-5, with a possible D match to TRBD1 (6 bases). Germline V gives CDR1 LGHNT, CDR2 FRNRAP. The CDR3 consists of 16 residues. This CDR3 reads CTKQGQVPYSNQPQHF. The CDR3 DNA is TGTACCAAACAGGGTCAAGTACCCTATAGCAATCAGCCCCAGCATTTT.